Following are 32 T cell receptor beta chains from one sample sequenced in a study of blood T cells in healthy people across ages. Sample-barcoded 5' priming and a J-beta primer mix drove a second PCR of about 6 to 11 cycles. TCRdb redid the calling of the 5' RACE reads with MiXCR, one entry per CDR3 protein. The table lists 650,000 to 1,000,000 distinct CDR3 sequences, around 50% of them singletons. Sequencing was carried out using blood. Receptor source: an older man in good health.

This clonotype was detected once. The chain links TRBV20-1 to TRBJ2-5; 8 nucleotides align to TRBD2. With V trimmed by 2 bases and J by 11 bases, 16 bases remained unmatched. The CDR3 spans 15 residues. From germline, CDR1 is DFQATT and CDR2 SNEGSKA (reference sequence). The CDR3 region is CSARLGRAGDLGQYF. In nucleotides, the CDR3 is TGCAGTGCTAGACTGGGGAGAGCGGGAGACTTGGGGCAGTACTTC.

This clonotype was recorded once. This chain connects TRBV7-2 to TRBJ2-7, with D hard to call. CDR1 SGHTA and CDR2 FQGNSA come from the germline V gene. The V end lost 2 bases, the J end lost 2 bases, and 10 bases lay between the germline ends. The CDR3 totals 14 residues. This CDR3 is CASSLSPLTYEQYF. The CDR3 DNA reads as TGTGCCAGCAGCTTAAGTCCTCTCACCTACGAGCAGTACTTC.

The chain carries TRBV29-1 and TRBJ2-4, with 9 bases matching TRBD1. The DNA end is a closer match to TRBJ2-7, so the J assignment may be wrong. This CDR3 has 13 residues. In germline, CDR1 is SQVTM, CDR2 ANQGSEA. The CDR3 DNA reads TGCAGCGCGAGGGACAGGGTAGCTCCCGAGCAGTACTTC. This gives the protein CSARDRVAPEQYF.

The chain has TRBV6-6 and TRBJ1-1, with D perhaps TRBD1 (5 bases). The CDR3 is 14 residues long. The germline CDR1 and CDR2 sequences are MNHNY and SVGAGI (reference sequence). Between the trimmed V and J ends, which lost 2 bases and 5 bases, there was a span of 12 bases. As DNA, the CDR3 is TGTGCCAGCAGTTACCGGGACGTGGGGACTGAAGCTTTCTTT. Translating gives CASSYRDVGTEAFF.

This clonotype was counted a few times. The gene calls are TRBV20-1 and TRBJ2-1; 13 nucleotides agree with TRBD2. This CDR3 has 17 residues. In germline, CDR1 is DFQATT, CDR2 SNEGSKA (reference sequence). The V and J ends lost 6 bases and 6 bases, in that order; junction bases with no gene match: 14. The chain's CDR3 is CSARRLAGGSFGNEQFF. The DNA for the CDR3 is TGCAGTGCGCGACGACTAGCGGGAGGATCCTTTGGCAATGAGCAGTTCTTC.

This clonotype was seen ten or more times. The V gene is TRBV29-1, the J gene TRBJ2-3; TRBD2 matches 7 bases. CDR3 length: 14 residues. The V and J ends lost 8 bases and 2 bases, in that order; junction bases with no gene match: 10. Per the germline V gene, CDR1 is SQVTM and CDR2 is ANQGSEA. CDR3 coding DNA: TGCAGCACGAGCCGGGGGGAAACCACAGATACGCAGTATTTT. Its translation: CSTSRGETTDTQYF.

Many counts were recorded for this clonotype. The genes are TRBV7-2 and TRBJ2-1; maybe TRBD2 (5 bases). The V end was cut by 5 bases, the J end by 0 bases, with 11 bases between. The CDR3 loop spans 15 amino acids. Germline lookup yields CDR1 SGHTA and CDR2 FQGNSA. This chain's CDR3 is CASSTDLSSYNEQFF. The CDR3 nucleotides are TGTGCCAGCAGCACGGACTTGAGCTCCTACAATGAGCAGTTCTTC.

The chain is built from TRBV29-1 and TRBJ2-3; 10 bases align to TRBD2. Germline CDR1 reads SQVTM; CDR2 reads ANQGSEA. This CDR3 has 16 amino acids. The trim removed 4 bases at V and 2 bases at J, leaving 9 bases unmatched. CDR3 sequence: CSVAGLSGRATDTQYF. CDR3 nucleotide sequence: TGCAGCGTTGCGGGCCTGAGCGGGAGGGCCACAGATACGCAGTATTTT.

The chain employs TRBV7-9 and TRBJ2-3; TRBD2 might be the D (6 bases). The CDR3 is 15 residues long. The germline V gene encodes CDR1 SEHNR and CDR2 FQNEAQ (reference sequence). The V gene lost 5 bases and the J gene lost 2 bases, with 14 bases spanning the gap. CDR3: CASSITSRTTDTQYF. As DNA, the CDR3 is TGTGCCAGCAGCATTACTAGCAGAACCACAGATACGCAGTATTTT. The full variable domain, rest sourced from reference TRBV7-9 and TRBJ2-3, is DTGVSQNPRHKITKRGQNVTFRCDPISEHNRLYWYRQTLGQGPEFLTYFQNEAQLEKSRLLSDRFSAERPKGSFSTLEIQRTEQGDSAMYLCASSITSRTTDTQYFGPGTRLTVL.

The rearrangement links TRBV11-2 to TRBJ1-1; TRBD1 might be the D (6 bases). Germline lookup yields CDR1 SGHAT and CDR2 FQNNGV. The CDR3 covers 15 residues. V gave up 2 bases and J gave up 1 base, with 11 bases separating them. Written as DNA, the CDR3 is TGTGCCAGCAGCTTATTCGGGACACCGAACACTGAAGCTTTCTTT. Translating it yields CASSLFGTPNTEAFF.

The gene calls are TRBV27 and TRBJ2-3; 11 nucleotides agree with TRBD1. The CDR3 has 19 residues. Germline CDR1 MNHEY, CDR2 SMNVEV (reference sequence). V shed 3 bases and J 5 bases; nucleotides not matched to a gene: 16. The CDR3 loop is CASSFRKRVGQGAGDTQYF. CDR3 coding DNA: TGTGCCAGCAGTTTTAGGAAGAGGGTCGGACAGGGGGCAGGAGATACGCAGTATTTT.

This clonotype appeared a few times. The rearrangement uses TRBV20-1 and TRBJ2-1; D not resolved. The CDR3 has 11 residues. Per the germline V gene, CDR1 is DFQATT and CDR2 is SNEGSKA (reference sequence). Trimming shortened V by 5 bases and J by 4 bases, and 6 bases separated the two germline ends. The CDR3 spells CSAEEYNEQFF. The CDR3 DNA is TGCAGTGCTGAAGAATACAATGAGCAGTTCTTC.

V usage is TRBV20-1 and J usage is TRBJ2-3, with D perhaps given as TRBD1 or TRBD2 (6 bases each). V was trimmed by 1 base and J by 6 bases, leaving 17 bases between them. Germline CDR1 DFQATT, CDR2 SNEGSKA (reference sequence). CDR3 length equals 15 residues. In nucleotides, the CDR3 is TGCAGTGCTAGAGGAGGGGGGAGTCGGGGGGATACGCAGTATTTT. It codes for CSARGGGSRGDTQYF.

This clonotype was seen once. The chain recombines TRBV7-2 with TRBJ2-7; maybe TRBD2 (6 bases). Between the trimmed V and J ends, which lost 5 bases and 7 bases, there was a span of 15 bases. The germline CDR1 and CDR2 sequences are SGHTA and FQGNSA. The CDR3 is 13 amino acids. The CDR3 is CASSPAGLGEQYF. CDR3 sequence (DNA): TGTGCCAGCAGCCCCGCGGGGTTAGGGGAGCAGTACTTC. The full variable domain, completed using reference TRBV7-2 and TRBJ2-7, is GAGVSQSPSNKVTEKGKDVELRCDPISGHTALYWYRQSLGQGLEFLIYFQGNSAPDKSGLPSDRFSAERTGGSVSTLTIQRTQQEDSAVYLCASSPAGLGEQYFGPGTRLTVT.

The chain links TRBV4-3 to TRBJ2-7; 10 positions agree with TRBD2. Per the germline V gene, CDR1 is LGHNA and CDR2 is YSLEER. The CDR3 has 16 residues. Trimming cost V 0 bases and J 3 bases; bases outside gene matches: 5. CDR3 amino acids: CASSQDLAGVFYEQYF. CDR3 nucleotides: TGCGCCAGCAGCCAAGATCTAGCGGGAGTATTCTACGAGCAGTACTTC.

In this sample, this clonotype turned up a few times. The J gene is TRBJ1-5, the V gene TRBV20-1; 10 positions match TRBD1. Germline-derived CDR1 and CDR2 are DFQATT and SNEGSKA (reference sequence). V dropped 0 bases and J dropped 1; count of bases not matched to a gene: 6. The CDR3 consists of 17 residues. The CDR3 sequence: CSARDPGQGLSNQPQHF. DNA for the CDR3: TGCAGTGCTAGAGACCCGGGACAGGGGTTGAGCAATCAGCCCCAGCATTTT.

This rearrangement joins TRBV3-1 to TRBJ2-1; TRBD2 aligns across 12 bases. The CDR3 consists of 14 residues. V gave up 5 bases and J gave up 10 bases; unmatched junction bases: 6. CDR1 is LGHDT and CDR2 is YNNKEL in the germline V gene (reference sequence). DNA of the CDR3: TGTGCCAGCAGCACCCGGACTAGCGGGAAGGAGCAGTTCTTC. This translates into CASSTRTSGKEQFF.

The chain employs TRBV12-3 or TRBV12-4 and TRBJ2-2; 11 nucleotides align to TRBD2. Trimming at V came to 6 bases and at J to 0 bases, leaving 6 bases not matched to a gene. The CDR3 sequence is 17 residues long. The DNA for the CDR3 is TGTGCCAGCAGATCTTCTAGCGGGGGGTCGAACACCGGGGAGCTGTTTTTT. Its translation: CASRSSSGGSNTGELFF.

The chain joins TRBV29-1 to TRBJ2-7, with D tentatively TRBD1 (6 bases). The J call may be faulty, since TRBJ2-5 better matches the DNA end. Germline V CDR1 and CDR2: SQVTM, ANQGSEA. The CDR3 runs 15 residues. For the CDR3, the DNA is TGCAGCGTTGAAGGTGGCGGCTACAGGGATAAGACCCAGTACTTC. This sequence encodes CSVEGGGYRDKTQYF.

The rearrangement uses TRBV14 and TRBJ1-1, with D maybe TRBD1 (5 bases). The V gene lost 4 bases and the J gene lost 3 bases, with 18 bases spanning the gap. This CDR3 is 16 amino acids long. Germline lookup yields CDR1 SGHDN and CDR2 FVKESK. CDR3 DNA: TGTGCCAGCAGCCGCGAACGCGGGGCAGCGGACACTGAAGCTTTCTTT. Translation: CASSRERGAADTEAFF.

Of note for this clonotype: The junction and the germline gene differ at one end; a read error may be behind it. V usage is TRBV12-3 or TRBV12-4 and J usage is TRBJ2-3; D may be TRBD1 or TRBD2 (6 bases each). The length of the CDR3 is 13 residues. The CDR3 bases are TGTGCCAGCAGTGGAGGGGGAGCAGATGCGCAGTATTTT. Its translation is CASSGGGADAQYF.

In its sample, this clonotype was seen a few times. The chain employs TRBV12-3 or TRBV12-4 and TRBJ2-6, with 9 positions matching TRBD1. The CDR3 contains 19 residues. The V and J ends lost 5 bases and 1 base, in that order; junction bases with no gene match: 12. The DNA for the CDR3 is TGTGCCAGCAGTCGCCTCCGGACAGGGGCCGTTTCTGGGGCCAACGTCCTGACTTTC. This translates into CASSRLRTGAVSGANVLTF.

The chain has TRBV9 and TRBJ2-7; D remains ambiguous. There are 14 residues in the CDR3. The germline gives CDR1 SGDLS, CDR2 YYNGEE. V was cut by 0 bases and J by 10 bases, with 17 bases left in between. CDR3: CASSVAQRDSPQYF. CDR3 DNA: TGTGCCAGCAGCGTAGCTCAGCGCGATTCTCCCCAGTACTTC.

The chain couples TRBV20-1 to TRBJ2-1; D unresolved. V shed 0 bases and J shed 0 bases, with 12 bases lying between them. Germline-derived CDR1 and CDR2 are DFQATT and SNEGSKA (reference sequence). This CDR3 region has 16 residues. Here the CDR3 DNA reads TGCAGTGCTAGAGATACGGCTACCTACTCCTACAATGAGCAGTTCTTC. Its protein is CSARDTATYSYNEQFF.

This clonotype came up many times. This chain joins TRBV11-2 and TRBJ2-5; maybe TRBD2 (5 bases). The CDR3 spans 14 residues. Germline CDR1 and CDR2: SGHAT and FQNNGV. Trimming took off 5 bases at V and 5 bases at J, with 15 bases between the two ends. This CDR3 is CASSPLAGGETQYF. In DNA form, the CDR3 reads TGTGCCAGCAGCCCCCTGGCAGGCGGGGAGACCCAGTACTTC.

This clonotype showed up just a few times. This chain joins TRBV20-1 and TRBJ2-1, with D possibly TRBD2 on 6 matching bases. V gave up 0 bases and J gave up 4 bases, with 13 bases separating them. The length of the CDR3 is 15 residues. Per the germline V gene, CDR1 is DFQATT and CDR2 is SNEGSKA (reference sequence). CDR3 residues: CSARDPGLQYNEQFF. As DNA, the CDR3 is TGCAGTGCTAGAGATCCGGGACTGCAATACAATGAGCAGTTCTTC.

This clonotype came up a few times. V and J are TRBV12-3 or TRBV12-4 and TRBJ2-3, with TRBD2 as a possible D gene (5 bases). V dropped 1 base and J dropped 0 bases, with 11 bases sitting between them. The CDR3 extends over 16 amino acids. The CDR3 sequence is CASSLGQRGSTDTQYF. CDR3 sequence (DNA): TGTGCCAGCAGTTTAGGGCAAAGAGGGAGCACAGATACGCAGTATTTT.

The chain employs TRBV6-5 and TRBJ1-2, with 8 bases aligning to TRBD1. CDR1 is MNHEY and CDR2 is SVGAGI in the germline V gene. Losses at the gene ends were 6 bases for V and 8 bases for J; bases not matched to a gene: 14. The CDR3 consists of 15 residues. The CDR3 region has the DNA TGTGCCAGCAGATCCACTACCGACAGGGGCCTCGGCTACACCTTC. Residues: CASRSTTDRGLGYTF.

The V and J genes are TRBV29-1 and TRBJ2-1, with TRBD2 identical over 10 bases. The CDR3 spans 16 residues. With V trimmed by 3 bases and J by 8 bases, 13 bases remained unmatched. CDR1 is SQVTM and CDR2 is ANQGSEA in the germline V gene. The CDR3 bases are TGCAGCGTTGATTCGGTAGCGGGGGGTCCTAAAGATGAGCAGTTCTTC. Its translation is CSVDSVAGGPKDEQFF.

J is TRBJ2-1 and V is TRBV6-6; either TRBD1 or TRBD2 may fit D (5 bases each). Trimming shortened V by 6 bases and J by 6 bases, and 18 bases separated the two germline ends. The CDR3 covers 15 residues. Germline V gives CDR1 MNHNY, CDR2 SVGAGI (reference sequence). CDR3 in DNA: TGTGCCAGCAGCTCCATCACCGGGGCTGGCAATGAGCAGTTCTTC. This encodes CASSSITGAGNEQFF.

V gene TRBV12-3 or TRBV12-4 combines with J gene TRBJ2-5, with 12 bases lining up with TRBD2. J gave up 5 bases and V 7 bases, and 8 bases lay outside the gene matches. The CDR3 has 15 residues. The CDR3 region has the DNA TGTGCCAGCACCTACCTAGCGGGAGGGTCCGAGACCCAGTACTTC. Translating it yields CASTYLAGGSETQYF.

The V and J genes are TRBV6-1 and TRBJ2-5, with D possibly matching TRBD1 (5 bases). Trimming stripped 1 base from V and 4 bases from J, with 13 bases between. CDR3 length: 15 residues. Germline CDR1 is MNHNS and CDR2 is SASEGT. CDR3 sequence: CASSEVDRGSETQYF. The CDR3 DNA follows: TGTGCCAGCAGTGAAGTCGACAGAGGTTCAGAGACCCAGTACTTC.